The clone carrying this T cell receptor beta chain occurred a few times. The antigen remains undetermined. TCRdb keeps only in-frame clones here, not all; method: immunoSEQ multiplex PCR. The sample shows 150,000 or so clones, around 83% of them seen only once. The data stem from a study of cytomegalovirus exposure and HLA in healthy donors. Findings of the study overall: Cytomegalovirus-associated TCR beta chains were listed, numbering some 180. As confirmed in vitro, a few CMV-associated chains were specific for CMV antigens. Subsequent analysis of the roughly 120 validation repertoires found a tendency for first-cohort TCR clusters to co-occur. Reportedly, cytomegalovirus status was diagnosed with high sensitivity and specificity.

The sample consisted of PBMCs. The sequence derives from a human donor in good health.

DNA of the CDR3: TGTGCCAGCAGTTTCCACAGCCATCAGCCCCAGCATTTT. The encoded protein is CASSFHSHQPQHF. The V and J genes are TRBV28 and TRBJ1-5, with no clear D. V lost 3 bases and J lost 5, with 8 bases in between. The CDR3 has 13 residues. In germline, CDR1 is MDHEN, CDR2 SYDVKM.